Listed here are 9 T cell receptor beta chains from one sample, sequenced in a study of blood T cells in healthy people across ages. A sample-barcoded 5' primer and a J-beta primer mix were used in a second PCR of roughly 7 to 11 cycles. TCRdb reanalysed the 5' RACE reads using MiXCR and keeps one entry per CDR3 protein. In the table there are around 1.5 million distinct CDR3 sequences, around 59% of which are singletons. Specimen: blood. The receptors were gathered from a man aged 18 to 30 in good health.

V is TRBV9 and J is TRBJ1-1; 8 bases are a match to TRBD1. This CDR3 region has 13 residues. Germline trimming cut 5 bases from V and 3 bases from J; bases unmatched to any gene: 3. The germline V gene encodes CDR1 SGDLS and CDR2 YYNGEE. The CDR3 region has the DNA TGTGCCAGCAGTAACAGGGGGGACACTGAAGCTTTCTTT. Translation gives CASSNRGDTEAFF.

This chain connects TRBV3-1 to TRBJ2-2; D gene unclear. Germline lookup yields CDR1 LGHDT and CDR2 YNNKEL (reference sequence). The CDR3 is 15 amino acids. V gave up 0 bases and J gave up 6 bases, with 11 bases separating them. CDR3 nucleotide sequence: TGTGCCAGCAGCCAAGATTCACCGGGTGCCGGGGAGCTGTTTTTT. Translating it yields CASSQDSPGAGELFF.

CDR3 protein: CASTKEESTDTQYF. Written as DNA, the CDR3 is TGTGCCAGCACCAAGGAAGAGAGCACAGATACGCAGTATTTT. The rearrangement uses TRBV21-1 and TRBJ2-3. TRBV21-1 is designated a pseudogene. The CDR3 contains 14 residues.

This chain links TRBV12-3 or TRBV12-4 with TRBJ1-2; maybe TRBD1 (5 bases). The CDR3 loop spans 11 amino acids. V was trimmed by 6 bases and J by 7 bases, leaving 9 bases between them. CDR3 DNA: TGTGCCAGCAGCCAAGGGGCTGGCTACACCTTC. Translating gives CASSQGAGYTF.

The chain joins TRBV3-1 to TRBJ2-4; 12 nucleotides match TRBD2. J lost 3 bases, V lost 3 bases, and 12 bases had no gene match. The CDR3 runs to 19 residues. In germline, CDR1 is LGHDT, CDR2 YNNKEL (reference sequence). The CDR3 protein is CASSHPHLAGGPDKNIQYF. For the CDR3, the DNA is TGTGCCAGCAGCCATCCGCACCTAGCGGGAGGGCCCGACAAAAACATTCAGTACTTC.

The V gene is TRBV7-9, the J gene TRBJ2-7; TRBD2 agrees at 8 bases. V shed 4 bases and J 0 bases; nucleotides not matched to a gene: 5. CDR1 and CDR2 (germline): SEHNR, FQNEAQ (reference sequence). This CDR3 comprises 15 residues. CDR3 amino acids: CASSSEREPSYEQYF. The CDR3 coding sequence is TGTGCCAGCAGCTCTGAGCGGGAGCCCTCCTACGAGCAGTACTTC.

The chain recombines TRBV29-1 with TRBJ2-2, with TRBD1 matching over 9 bases. From germline, CDR1 is SQVTM and CDR2 ANQGSEA. This CDR3 is built from 14 residues. Germline trimming cut 5 bases from V and 7 bases from J; bases unmatched to any gene: 8. The CDR3 DNA reads as TGCAGCGTTTCCGGGACAGGGAGCTTCGGGGAGCTGTTTTTT. Protein: CSVSGTGSFGELFF.

The V gene is TRBV6-5, the J gene TRBJ2-1, with unresolved D. Germline values: CDR1 MNHEY, CDR2 SVGAGI. Trimming removed 2 bases from V and 9 bases from J, with 11 bases in between. The CDR3 consists of 13 residues. CDR3 residues: CASSYMGMVEQFF. The DNA for the CDR3 is TGTGCCAGCAGTTACATGGGGATGGTTGAGCAGTTCTTC.

This clonotype occurred a few times. The gene calls are TRBV20-1 and TRBJ2-7; 7 positions match TRBD2. The CDR3 sequence is 15 residues long. The germline gives CDR1 DFQATT, CDR2 SNEGSKA (reference sequence). V was pared by 6 bases and J by 4 bases, with 15 bases of the junction left unmatched. For the CDR3, the DNA is TGCAGTGCCACTCCCCGACTAGCACCTTCATACGAGCAGTACTTC. This sequence encodes CSATPRLAPSYEQYF.